Reported below is one T cell receptor (beta chain). It lacks a known antigen. No much larger clonotype is one base removed from it; base qualities were not supplied. Library preparation used the immunoSEQ multiplex PCR assay. For the multiplex PCR, a mixture combining 60 forward primers for TCR Vbeta segments and 13 reverse primers for TCR Jbeta segments was used. The CDR3 region of rearranged TCR beta genes was amplified from genomic DNA by a multiplex PCR assay. Amplified TCR beta libraries were sequenced as 87-base-pair reads on the Illumina HiSeq System. The original pipeline was this. A later analysis tallied tens of millions of unique TCR beta chains across the approximately 670 repertoires, and approximately 9.9 million of those chains were shared by two or more donors. To remove PCR and sequencing errors, raw reads were error-corrected and collapsed into unique sequences using a nearest-neighbor algorithm that merged closely related sequences. Alignment of CDR3 sequences to IMGT reference sequences was used to assign V, D and J gene segments. For a sequence to be retained, at least a six-nucleotide match to both a V gene segment and a J gene segment was required. Rearrangements were called productive when the CDR3 lacked stop codons and stayed in frame with V and J; all others were non-productive. Following IMGT convention, CDR3 was defined as the stretch from the second conserved V-encoded cysteine to the conserved J-encoded phenylalanine. In an earlier analysis of approximately 590 of the donors, sequences lacking an unambiguous match to a single V gene segment were excluded. In an earlier analysis of roughly 500 of the donors, V segments were called functional above 56.7% productive rearrangements and were called segregating when the between-donor standard deviation exceeded 5%. To diagnose cytomegalovirus status from the catalog of TCR beta chain sequences, a statistical classification framework was built. In a later analysis, V and J genes were assigned by comparing TCR nucleotide sequences against IMGT/GENE-DB human TR gene sequences. Using the TCRdist pipeline, a later analysis assigned CDR3 sequences along with most-parsimonious VDJ recombination scenarios. In a later analysis, each TCR beta chain was defined by its CDR3 amino acid sequence together with its V-gene family, and reads without a unique V-gene family were excluded. A later analysis removed several hundred highly shared, low-generation-probability nucleotide sequences to deal with suspected cross-contamination and a sequencing artifact. A later analysis calculated a clonal expansion index for each public chain from normalized within-repertoire ranks of inferred template counts. In a later analysis, generation probabilities were computed using a VDJ recombination model fitted to out-of-frame rearrangements, and the results were checked against IGoR. In a later analysis, TCR-TCR, TCR-HLA and TCR-CMV co-occurrence was scored with hypergeometric tests, and a repertoire-size bias correction was applied to TCR pairs. In a later analysis, false discovery rates were estimated by permuting HLA or CMV assignments 20 times. A later analysis grouped co-occurring TCRs with DBSCAN, adding TCRdist sequence similarity when clustering within HLA-allele-positive subsets. Co-occurrence clustering excluded repertoires with fewer than 30,000 or more than 120,000 public chains, plus five with anomalous nucleotide sharing. Sourced from immuneACCESS, this table was stored by TCRdb with only in-frame sequences that have V and J called. A share of the clones is absent; for the studies checked, an unresolved V gene accounts for under half, and the remainder has no known explanation. D and trimming were read from the DNA, whereas the V and J calls and clone size are those reported in that table. Recorded for this sample are approximately 170,000 clones; roughly four fifths of them occurred a single time. The ten largest make up approximately 1.5% of the sample.

This entry belongs to a study of cytomegalovirus exposure and HLA in healthy donors (dated by TCRdb to about 2017). Background for the entire study: In an earlier analysis of several hundred of the donors, roughly 300 Gb of sequence data and 117 million unique TCR beta sequences from about 179 million T cells were reported. The later analysis used no new phenotypic data to find candidate immune exposures, relying instead on TCR beta sequences and their occurrence across donors. Every discovery cohort repertoire had been produced on one sequencing platform. A later genetic analysis took genome-wide SNP genotypes for about 65% of the 666 donors and used that subset as a discovery cohort. On average, roughly 250,000 unique TCR beta nucleotide sequences were sequenced per donor among a few hundred genotyped donors of the cohort, with roughly 19% of those sequences being non-productive. An early release that covered roughly 600 HLA-typed donors contained around 300 gigabases of sequencing data and tens of millions of unique TCR sequences. HLA typing covered class I and class II loci at four-digit resolution. Of the roughly 430 genotyped donors, around 81% fell in the genetic ancestry cluster associated with self-reported Caucasian donors. The study profiled the T cell repertoires of more than 500 subjects by immunosequencing and related them to cytomegalovirus serostatus. To predict cytomegalovirus infection status, the study brought together high-throughput TCR immunosequencing, statistical association of individual TCRs with disease status, and machine learning. In a later analysis, previously published TCR beta repertoires from roughly 710 donors were re-analyzed and high-resolution HLA genotyping was added so that TCR occurrence patterns could be studied. Along with the 666-subject first cohort, a separate validation cohort of 120 different subjects was used. The aim of the study was to test whether cataloging public T cell receptors could identify signatures of past pathogen exposure. Donor age, sex, ethnicity and CMV serostatus were compiled together with the repertoire data. An earlier analysis of fewer than 750 of the donors used high-throughput TCR beta sequencing to judge whether each TCR beta V gene segment behaved as functional or pseudogenic. About five DR-DQ haplotypes were treated as single units for association and clustering because of strong linkage in the cohort. The number of typed donors differed by locus: roughly 620-640 for A, B, C, DRB1 and DQB1; 500 to 550 for DQA1; around 580 for DPA1; and roughly 450 for DPB1. Here is what the overall study found, with its caveats: A further reported finding was that TCR beta sequences accurately predicted the HLA-A and HLA-B alleles for most subjects in the first cohort. A cluster of highly shared sequence variants was judged likely to be a technical artifact of the sequencing pipeline. Specific HLA alleles were associated with 15,000 to 20,000 TCR beta sequences at a false discovery rate of 0.05 in a later analysis. In vitro tests confirmed that three of the cytomegalovirus-associated TCR beta chains recognize cytomegalovirus antigens. According to the authors, the approach could potentially be generalized to other disease states and immunological phenotypes. The study gave a list of over 150 TCR beta chains associated with cytomegalovirus. Cytomegalovirus status was reported to be diagnosed by the classifier with high specificity and sensitivity in both the original and validation cohorts. In a later analysis, several top co-occurrence clusters were reported to appear linked to parvovirus B19, influenza, CMV and Epstein-Barr virus. When HLA alleles, especially DR and DQ, strongly co-occurred, attributing TCR associations to individual alleles was difficult. A later genetic analysis associated a missense DCLRE1C variant with V-gene and J-gene trimming of TCR beta chains, and an independent cohort replicated the association. In an earlier analysis of under 600 of the donors, most TCR beta V segments were observed in productive rearrangements about 87% or about 30% of the time, broadly matching IMGT annotations. A later analysis found that most CMV-associated TCR beta chains appeared HLA-restricted, with HLA associations seemingly driven largely by CMV exposure. Because the 87-base-pair reads could not distinguish some IMGT-functional V segments, including TRBV6-2 and TRBV6-3, those segments were excluded. Compared with equally common non-associated chains, HLA-associated TCR beta chains in a later analysis were more clonally expanded and had lower generation probabilities. Sequencing depth was assumed to be roughly uniform across donors in the presence/absence analyses, though that assumption may not hold. Most TCR sequences were observed very rarely across donors, whereas some public TCRs were present in many individuals. Because some donors lacked HLA typing at each locus, the association tests relied only on the typed subset. According to a later analysis, TCR association rates differed among HLA loci, with DRB1 alleles showing the most associated TCRs and HLA-C alleles showing the fewest. This cohort had only TCR beta chains sequenced, and the lack of alpha or paired-chain data limited which features could be detected. In a later genetic analysis, fewer N-insertions in productive TCRs were reported among donors in an Asian-associated ancestry cluster than the roughly 700-donor mean. The only immune exposure information available for the cohort was CMV serostatus. Linkage disequilibrium might explain the correlated functional status among segregating V segments, but an unknown experimental factor could not be ruled out. Because counts were too low, seventeen rarely observed V segments, including chromosome 9 orphons, were excluded from the earlier analysis of several hundred of the donors.

The cohort was made up of 650 to 700 healthy bone marrow donors. At the time of sampling, every cohort member was nominally healthy, though immune exposures that went unrecorded were likely present. The donor was CMV seronegative and belonged to the group of 352 seronegative cohort members. Every donor gave a peripheral blood sample, and the peripheral blood mononuclear cells from that sample were used for TCR beta sequencing. Genomic DNA was extracted from the blood cell samples with the Qiagen DNeasy Blood Extraction Kit. From cysteine to phenylalanine, the CDR3 is 21 amino acids long. Only CDR3 DNA remains: 63 bases, in frame from the first base. CDR1 and CDR2 (SGHVS, FNYEAQ) derive from the germline V gene. Trimming takes 6 bases off V and 0 bases off J; junction bases not matched to a gene: 19.

The TCR originated in a man aged 35 to 55 in good health and CMV-seronegative. Sequenced: PBMCs. The rearranged chain carries TRBV7-6 and TRBJ2-6; 8 bases in the junction line up with TRBD1. Here the CDR3 is given as CASSLTSPTGGRFSGANVLTF. The DNA is TGTGCCAGCAGTCTCACGTCCCCCACAGGGGGTCGGTTCTCTGGGGCCAACGTCCTGACTTTC.